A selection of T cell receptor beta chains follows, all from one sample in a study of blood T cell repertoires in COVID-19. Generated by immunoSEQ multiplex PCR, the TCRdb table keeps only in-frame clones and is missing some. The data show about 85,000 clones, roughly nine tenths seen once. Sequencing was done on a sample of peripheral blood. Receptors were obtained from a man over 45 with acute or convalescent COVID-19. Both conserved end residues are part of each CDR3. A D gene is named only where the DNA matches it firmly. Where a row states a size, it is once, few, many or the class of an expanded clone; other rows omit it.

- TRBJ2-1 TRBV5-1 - TGCGCCAGCAGCTTGTGGGGGGAAAGGGACAATGAGCAGTTCTTC CASSLWGERDNEQFF
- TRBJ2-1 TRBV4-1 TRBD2 TGCGCCAGCAGCCAAGATAGCCTAGCGGGGTACAATGAGCAGTTCTTC CASSQDSLAGYNEQFF
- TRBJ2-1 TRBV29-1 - TGCAGCGTAGACAGATTTGGCGATGAGCAGTTCTTC CSVDRFGDEQFF
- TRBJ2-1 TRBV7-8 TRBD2 TGTGCCAGCAGAGCTAGCGGGAGAGCTTACAATGAGCAGTTCTTC CASRASGRAYNEQFF
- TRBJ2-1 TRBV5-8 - TGTGCCAGCAGCAACAGGGGGCTTAGCGGGAGAAATGAGCAGTTCTTC CASSNRGLSGRNEQFF
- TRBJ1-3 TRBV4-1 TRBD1 TGCGCCAGCAGCCAATCCGGGACAGGGGGTGACACCATATATTTT CASSQSGTGGDTIYF
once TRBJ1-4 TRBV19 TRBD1 TGTGCCAGTACCACAACAGGGGCACGCGAAAAACTGTTTTTT CASTTTGAREKLFF
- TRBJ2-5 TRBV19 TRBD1 TGTGCCAGTAGAGGGACAGATTTGATTCAAGAGACCCAGTACTTC CASRGTDLIQETQYF
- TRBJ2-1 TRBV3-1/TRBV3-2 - TGTGCCAGCAGCCTGGGGGGTATCAGTAATGAGCAGTTCTTC CASSLGGISNEQFF
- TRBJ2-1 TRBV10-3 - TGTGCCAGCGCTCCGGGACTCTCCTACAATGAGCAGTTCTTC CASAPGLSYNEQFF
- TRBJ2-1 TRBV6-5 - TGTGCCAGCAGGGATAGCGGAAAACCTTACAATGAGCAGTTCTTC CASRDSGKPYNEQFF
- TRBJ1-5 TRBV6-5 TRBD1 TGTGCCAGCAGTTTAGACAGGGGAAGGGGGCAGCCCCAGCATTTT CASSLDRGRGQPQHF